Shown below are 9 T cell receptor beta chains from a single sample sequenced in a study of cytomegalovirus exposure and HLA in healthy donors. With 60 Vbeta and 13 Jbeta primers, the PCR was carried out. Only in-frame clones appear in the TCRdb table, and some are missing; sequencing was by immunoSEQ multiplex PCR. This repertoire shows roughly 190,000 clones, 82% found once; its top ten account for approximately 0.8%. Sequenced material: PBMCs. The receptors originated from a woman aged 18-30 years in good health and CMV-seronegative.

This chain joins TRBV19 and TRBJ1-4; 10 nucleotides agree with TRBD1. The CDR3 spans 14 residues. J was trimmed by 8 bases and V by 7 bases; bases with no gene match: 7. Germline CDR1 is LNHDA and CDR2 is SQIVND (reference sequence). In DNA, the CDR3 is TGTGCCAGTACCCTCCGGGACAGGGGCGAAAAACTGTTTTTT. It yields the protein CASTLRDRGEKLFF.

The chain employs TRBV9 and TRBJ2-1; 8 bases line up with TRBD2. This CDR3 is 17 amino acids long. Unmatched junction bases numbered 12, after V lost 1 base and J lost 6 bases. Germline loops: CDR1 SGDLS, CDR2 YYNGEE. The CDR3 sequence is CASSVSPPGLVFNEQFF. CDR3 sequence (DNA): TGTGCCAGCAGCGTATCTCCTCCGGGACTAGTATTCAATGAGCAGTTCTTC.

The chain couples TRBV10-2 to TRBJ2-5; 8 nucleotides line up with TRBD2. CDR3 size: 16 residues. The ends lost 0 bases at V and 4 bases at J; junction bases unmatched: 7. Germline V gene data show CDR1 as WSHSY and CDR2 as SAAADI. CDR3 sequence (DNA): TGCGCCAGCAGTGAGTCCCCTCCGGGAGGGCGAGAGACCCAGTACTTC. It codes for CASSESPPGGRETQYF.

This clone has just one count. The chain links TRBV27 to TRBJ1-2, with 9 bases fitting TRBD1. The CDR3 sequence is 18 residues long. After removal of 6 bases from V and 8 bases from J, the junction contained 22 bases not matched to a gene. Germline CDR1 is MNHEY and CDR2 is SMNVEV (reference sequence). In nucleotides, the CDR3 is TGTGCCAGCAGGGGTTACAGGGGGCCGCGCCAATTACTATGGGGCTACACCTTC. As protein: CASRGYRGPRQLLWGYTF.

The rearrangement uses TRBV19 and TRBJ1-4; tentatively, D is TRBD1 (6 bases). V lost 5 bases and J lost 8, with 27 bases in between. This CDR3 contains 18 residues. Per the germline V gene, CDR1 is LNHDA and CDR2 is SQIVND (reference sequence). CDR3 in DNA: TGTGCCAGTAGTTGGTTAAGCGGCGTTGCGGACAGTAGGGAAAAACTGTTTTTT. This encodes CASSWLSGVADSREKLFF.

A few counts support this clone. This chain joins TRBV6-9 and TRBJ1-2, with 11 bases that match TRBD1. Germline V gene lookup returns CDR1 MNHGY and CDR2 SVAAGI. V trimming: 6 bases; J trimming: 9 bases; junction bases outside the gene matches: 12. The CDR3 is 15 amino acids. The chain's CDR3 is CASSQGGDRGRCYTF. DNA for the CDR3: TGTGCCAGCAGCCAGGGGGGGGACAGGGGGAGATGCTACACCTTC.

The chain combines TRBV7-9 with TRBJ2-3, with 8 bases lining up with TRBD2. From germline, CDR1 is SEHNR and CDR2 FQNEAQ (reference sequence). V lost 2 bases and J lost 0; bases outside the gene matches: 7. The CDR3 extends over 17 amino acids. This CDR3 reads CASSLPRSGKSTDTQYF. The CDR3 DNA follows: TGTGCCAGCAGCTTACCACGTAGCGGGAAAAGCACAGATACGCAGTATTTT.

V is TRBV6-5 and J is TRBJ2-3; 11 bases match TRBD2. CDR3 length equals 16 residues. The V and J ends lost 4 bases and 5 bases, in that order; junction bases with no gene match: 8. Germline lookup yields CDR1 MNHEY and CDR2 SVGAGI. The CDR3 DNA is TGTGCCAGCAGTTCCCCACTAGCGGGGGCGATAGATACGCAGTATTTT. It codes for CASSSPLAGAIDTQYF.

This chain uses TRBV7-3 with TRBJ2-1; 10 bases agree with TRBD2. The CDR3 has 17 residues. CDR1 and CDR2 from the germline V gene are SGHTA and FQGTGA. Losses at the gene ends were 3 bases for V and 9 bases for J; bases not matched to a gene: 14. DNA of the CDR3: TGTGCCAGCAGCTTGTCGGGGCTAGCGGGAGAGTTCGGTGAGCAGTTCTTC. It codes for CASSLSGLAGEFGEQFF.